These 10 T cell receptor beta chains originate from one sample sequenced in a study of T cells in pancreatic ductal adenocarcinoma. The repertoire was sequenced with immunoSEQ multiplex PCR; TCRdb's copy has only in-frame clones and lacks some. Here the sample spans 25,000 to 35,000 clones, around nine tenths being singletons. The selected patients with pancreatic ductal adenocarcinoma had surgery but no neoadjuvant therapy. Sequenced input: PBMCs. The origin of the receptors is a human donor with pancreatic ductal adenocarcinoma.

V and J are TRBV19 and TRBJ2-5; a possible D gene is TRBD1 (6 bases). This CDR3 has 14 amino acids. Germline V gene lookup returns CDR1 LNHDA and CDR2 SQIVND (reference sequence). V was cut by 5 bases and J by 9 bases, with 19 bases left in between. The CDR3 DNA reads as TGTGCCAGTAGTGTACAGGGCCCGCAGAGGGCCCAGTACTTC. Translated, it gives CASSVQGPQRAQYF.

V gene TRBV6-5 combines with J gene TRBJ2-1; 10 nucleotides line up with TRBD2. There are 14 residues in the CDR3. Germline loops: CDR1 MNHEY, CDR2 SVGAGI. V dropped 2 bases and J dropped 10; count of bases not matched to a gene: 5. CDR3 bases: TGTGCCAGCAGTTACCTAGCGGGAGCCCCCGAGCAGTTCTTC. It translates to CASSYLAGAPEQFF.

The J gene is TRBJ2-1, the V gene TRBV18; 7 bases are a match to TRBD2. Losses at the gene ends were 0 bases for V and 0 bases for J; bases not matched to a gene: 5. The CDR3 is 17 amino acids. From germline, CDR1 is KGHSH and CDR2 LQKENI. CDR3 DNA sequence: TGTGCCAGCTCACCACCGTCTAGCGGAAACTCCTACAATGAGCAGTTCTTC. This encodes CASSPPSSGNSYNEQFF. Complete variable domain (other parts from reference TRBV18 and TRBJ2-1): NAGVMQNPRHLVRRRGQEARLRCSPMKGHSHVYWYRQLPEEGLKFMVYLQKENIIDESGMPKERFSAEFPKEGPSILRIQQVVRGDSAAYFCASSPPSSGNSYNEQFFGPGTRLTVL.

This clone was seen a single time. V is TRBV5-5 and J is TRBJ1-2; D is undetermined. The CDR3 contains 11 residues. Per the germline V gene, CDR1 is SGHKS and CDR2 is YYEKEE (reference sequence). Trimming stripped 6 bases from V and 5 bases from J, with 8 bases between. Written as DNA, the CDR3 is TGTGCCAGCACAGAAAATTATGGCTACACCTTC. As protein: CASTENYGYTF.

CDR3 bases: TGTGCCAGCAGTGGCCGGGGGGGCGTTTACGAGCAGTACTTC. Translating it yields CASSGRGGVYEQYF. The chain uses TRBV6-1 and TRBJ2-7, with 8 positions matching TRBD2. CDR3 length: 14 residues. V shed 4 bases, J shed 4 bases, and the junction held 6 bases outside the gene matches. Per the germline V gene, CDR1 is MNHNS and CDR2 is SASEGT.

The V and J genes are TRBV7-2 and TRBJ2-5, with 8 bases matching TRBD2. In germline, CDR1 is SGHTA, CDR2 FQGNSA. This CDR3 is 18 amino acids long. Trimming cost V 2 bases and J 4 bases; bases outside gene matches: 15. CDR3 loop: CASSLSLYASGPSETQYF. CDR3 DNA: TGTGCCAGCAGCTTATCTCTTTATGCTAGCGGGCCATCAGAGACCCAGTACTTC. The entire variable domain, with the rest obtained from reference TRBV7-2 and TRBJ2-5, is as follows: GAGVSQSPSNKVTEKGKDVELRCDPISGHTALYWYRQSLGQGLEFLIYFQGNSAPDKSGLPSDRFSAERTGGSVSTLTIQRTQQEDSAVYLCASSLSLYASGPSETQYFGPGTRLLVL.

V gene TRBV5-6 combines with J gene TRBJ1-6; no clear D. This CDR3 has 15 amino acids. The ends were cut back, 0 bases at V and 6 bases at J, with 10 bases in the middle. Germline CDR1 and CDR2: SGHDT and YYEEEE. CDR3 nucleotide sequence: TGTGCCAGCAGCTTGGTCCAGATTTTTAATTCACCCCTCCACTTT. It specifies CASSLVQIFNSPLHF.

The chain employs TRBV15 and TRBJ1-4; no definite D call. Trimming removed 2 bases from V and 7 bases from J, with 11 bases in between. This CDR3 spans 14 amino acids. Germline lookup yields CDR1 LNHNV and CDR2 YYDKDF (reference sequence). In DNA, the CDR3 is TGTGCCACCAGCAGAAGGGCTCCTATTGAAAAACTGTTTTTT. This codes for CATSRRAPIEKLFF. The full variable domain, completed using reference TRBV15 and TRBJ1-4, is DAMVIQNPRYQVTQFGKPVTLSCSQTLNHNVMYWYQQKSSQAPKLLFHYYDKDFNNEADTPDNFQSRRPNTSFCFLDIRSPGLGDTAMYLCATSRRAPIEKLFFGSGTQLSVL.

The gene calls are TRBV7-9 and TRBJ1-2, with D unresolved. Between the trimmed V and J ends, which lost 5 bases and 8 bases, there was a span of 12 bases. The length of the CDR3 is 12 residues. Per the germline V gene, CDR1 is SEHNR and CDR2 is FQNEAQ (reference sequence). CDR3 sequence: CASSPSGGGYTF. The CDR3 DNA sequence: TGTGCCAGCAGCCCCTCGGGAGGAGGCTACACCTTC.

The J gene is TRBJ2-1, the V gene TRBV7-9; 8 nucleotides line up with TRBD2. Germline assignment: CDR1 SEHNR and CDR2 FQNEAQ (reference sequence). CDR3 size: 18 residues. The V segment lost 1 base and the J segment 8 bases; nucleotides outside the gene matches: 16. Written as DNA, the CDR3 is TGTGCCAGCAGCTTAGGGTTGTTGATGGGCGGGAGGCACGATGAGCAGTTCTTC. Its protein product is CASSLGLLMGGRHDEQFF.